This T cell receptor beta chain comes out of a study of cytomegalovirus exposure and HLA in healthy donors (dated by TCRdb to the late 2010s). The study in broad terms: An earlier analysis of approximately 640 of the donors reported about 290 Gb of sequence data and roughly 100 million unique TCR beta sequences from 150 million to 200 million T cells. Along with the approximately 650-subject first cohort, a separate validation cohort of around 110 different subjects was used. The study was designed to test whether signatures of past pathogen exposure could be identified by cataloging public T cell receptors. Among the approximately 430 genotyped donors, around 81% belonged to the genetic ancestry cluster associated with self-reported Caucasian donors. Typing coverage varied by locus: roughly 620-640 donors for A, B, C, DRB1 and DQB1; around 560 for DQA1; about 570 for DPA1; some 470 for DPB1. Alongside the repertoire data, information on donor age, sex, ethnicity and CMV serostatus was compiled. HLA typing included class I and class II loci at four-digit resolution. Across roughly 420 genotyped donors of the cohort, an average of about 220,000 unique TCR beta nucleotide sequences per donor were sequenced, and around 19% of those sequences were non-productive. A later analysis re-analyzed previously published TCR beta repertoires from approximately 700 donors and added high-resolution HLA genotyping to study TCR occurrence patterns. Genome-wide SNP genotypes for about three fifths of the roughly 670 donors were used in a later genetic analysis, which treated that subset as a discovery cohort. The study combined high-throughput TCR immunosequencing, statistical association of individual TCRs with disease status, and machine learning to predict cytomegalovirus infection status. About five DR-DQ haplotypes were treated as single units for association and clustering because of strong linkage in the cohort. An early release covering approximately 600 HLA-typed donors comprised 300 to 350 gigabases of sequencing data and tens of millions of unique TCR sequences. An earlier analysis of around 540 of the donors applied high-throughput TCR beta sequencing to assess whether each TCR beta V gene segment acted as functional or pseudogenic. The study profiled the T cell repertoires of under 850 subjects by immunosequencing and related them to cytomegalovirus serostatus. Rather than using new phenotypic data, the later analysis identified candidate immune exposures from TCR beta sequences and from how often those sequences occurred across donors. Every repertoire in the discovery cohort had been generated on one and the same sequencing platform. What the work shows at the level of the full study, not this receptor alone: In a later analysis, most CMV-associated TCR beta chains were found to appear HLA-restricted, with HLA associations seemingly driven largely by CMV exposure. When HLA alleles, especially DR and DQ, strongly co-occurred, attributing TCR associations to individual alleles was difficult. V-gene and J-gene trimming of TCR beta chains was associated with a missense DCLRE1C variant in a later genetic analysis, and the association was replicated in an independent cohort. In an earlier analysis of 587 of the donors, most TCR beta V segments appeared in productive rearrangements about 87% or about 30% of the time, broadly matching IMGT annotations. In the study, 150 to 200 TCR beta chains were listed as associated with cytomegalovirus. Sequencing depth was assumed to be roughly uniform across donors in the presence/absence analyses, though that assumption may not hold. A cluster of highly shared sequence variants was judged likely to be a technical artifact of the sequencing pipeline. Some IMGT-functional V segments, including TRBV6-2 and TRBV6-3, could not be told apart with the 87-base-pair reads, so those segments were excluded. A later analysis reported that several top co-occurrence clusters appeared linked to parvovirus B19, influenza, CMV and Epstein-Barr virus. Roughly 17 rarely observed V segments, including chromosome 9 orphons, were excluded from the earlier analysis of just under 600 of the donors because counts were too low. The authors suggested that the approach could potentially be extended to other disease states and immunological phenotypes. The only immune exposure information available for the cohort was CMV serostatus. The classifier was reported to diagnose cytomegalovirus status with high specificity and sensitivity in both the original cohort and the validation cohort. A later genetic analysis reported fewer N-insertions in productive TCRs among donors in an Asian-associated ancestry cluster than the roughly 700-donor mean. Three of the identified cytomegalovirus-associated TCR beta chains were confirmed in vitro to be specific for cytomegalovirus antigens. A later analysis found that TCR association rates varied across HLA loci, with DRB1 alleles showing the most associated TCRs and HLA-C alleles the fewest. Most TCR sequences were observed very rarely across donors, whereas some public TCRs were present in many individuals. Linkage disequilibrium might explain the correlated functional status among segregating V segments, but an unknown experimental factor could not be ruled out. Compared with equally common non-associated chains, HLA-associated TCR beta chains in a later analysis were more clonally expanded and had lower generation probabilities. Because HLA typing was unavailable for some donors at each locus, only the typed subset was used in association tests. A later analysis associated about 17,000 TCR beta sequences with specific HLA alleles at a false discovery rate of 0.05. A further reported finding was that TCR beta sequences accurately predicted the HLA-A and HLA-B alleles for most subjects in the first cohort. The cohort was sequenced for TCR beta chains only, and without alpha or paired-chain data the features that could be detected were limited.

In total, approximately 610 healthy bone marrow donors made up the cohort. Cohort members were all nominally healthy when sampled, although unrecorded immune exposures were likely present. The donor was CMV seronegative and belonged to the group of under 400 seronegative cohort members. A peripheral blood sample was provided by each donor, and peripheral blood mononuclear cells were used for TCR beta sequencing. Genomic DNA extraction from the blood cell samples was performed with the Qiagen DNeasy Blood Extraction Kit. This clone was seen only once. Which antigen it targets is not known. The sample holds no much larger clone one base away, and base qualities are not on file. The CDR3 runs 12 amino acids, cysteine and phenylalanine included. The sequence is cut down to CDR3 DNA, 36 bases in frame from base 1. CDR1 and CDR2 are read off the germline V gene as SGDLS and YYNGEE. Germline trimming: 3 bases from V, 6 bases from J; junction bases outside gene matches: 2.

Library method: the immunoSEQ multiplex PCR assay. For the multiplex PCR, a mixture combining 60 forward primers for TCR Vbeta segments and 13 reverse primers for TCR Jbeta segments was used. The CDR3 region of rearranged TCR beta genes was amplified from genomic DNA by a multiplex PCR assay. The amplified TCR beta libraries were sequenced on the Illumina HiSeq System as 87-base-pair reads. In the paper's pipeline: A later analysis tallied roughly 78 million unique TCR beta chains across the roughly 610 repertoires, and about 10 million of those chains were shared by two or more donors. To remove PCR and sequencing errors, raw reads were error-corrected and collapsed into unique sequences using a nearest-neighbor algorithm that merged closely related sequences. To assign V, D and J gene segments, CDR3 sequences were aligned to IMGT reference sequences. Each retained sequence needed at least a six-nucleotide match to both a V gene segment and a J gene segment. A rearrangement was called productive if the CDR3 had no stop codons and remained in frame with V and J, and every other rearrangement was called non-productive. Following IMGT convention, CDR3 was defined as the stretch from the second conserved V-encoded cysteine up to the conserved J-encoded phenylalanine. Sequences without an unambiguous match to a single V gene segment were excluded from the earlier analysis of almost 600 of the donors. In an earlier analysis of approximately 590 of the donors, a V segment was called functional when productive rearrangements were above 56.7%, and segregating when the standard deviation between donors exceeded 5%. A statistical classification framework was built to diagnose cytomegalovirus status from the catalog of TCR beta chain sequences. A later analysis assigned V and J genes by comparing TCR nucleotide sequences with IMGT/GENE-DB human TR gene sequences. The TCRdist pipeline was used in a later analysis to assign CDR3 sequences and most-parsimonious VDJ recombination scenarios. In a later analysis, each TCR beta chain was defined by its CDR3 amino acid sequence together with its V-gene family, and reads without a unique V-gene family were excluded. As a way to deal with suspected cross-contamination and a sequencing artifact, a later analysis dropped under 600 nucleotide sequences that were highly shared and had low generation probability. For each public chain, a later analysis derived a clonal expansion index from normalized ranks of inferred template counts within each repertoire. Generation probabilities in a later analysis came from a VDJ recombination model fitted to out-of-frame rearrangements, and those results were checked against IGoR. In a later analysis, TCR-TCR, TCR-HLA and TCR-CMV co-occurrence was scored with hypergeometric tests, and a repertoire-size bias correction was applied to TCR pairs. A later analysis estimated false discovery rates by permuting HLA or CMV assignments 20 times. In a later analysis, co-occurring TCRs were grouped using DBSCAN, with TCRdist sequence similarity added in when clustering inside HLA-allele-positive subsets. Co-occurrence clustering excluded repertoires with fewer than 30,000 or more than 120,000 public chains, plus five with anomalous nucleotide sharing. Drawn from immuneACCESS, this table holds only the in-frame rearrangements with V and J called that TCRdb kept. Clones are partly lost; checked studies trace under half to an unresolved V gene and leave the rest unexplained. V and J calls and clone size are those listed in that table; D and trimming were worked out from the DNA. The sample records 140,000 or so clones, about 80% of which are singletons. The leading ten clones occupy 4.5% to 5.5% of the sample.

Rearrangement joined TRBV9 to TRBJ1-2; 7 central bases correspond to TRBD1. Sequenced material: PBMCs. This sequence was found in a man aged 35 to 55 in good health and CMV-seronegative. This receptor has the CDR3 CASSGTGHGYTF. DNA sequence: TGTGCCAGCAGCGGGACAGGCCATGGCTACACCTTC. With the rest looked up from the reference TRBV9 and TRBJ1-2 genes rather than sequenced, the full variable domain is DSGVTQTPKHLITATGQRVTLRCSPRSGDLSVYWYQQSLDQGLQFLIQYYNGEERAKGNILERFSAQQFPDLHSELNLSSLELGDSALYFCASSGTGHGYTFGSGTRLTVV.